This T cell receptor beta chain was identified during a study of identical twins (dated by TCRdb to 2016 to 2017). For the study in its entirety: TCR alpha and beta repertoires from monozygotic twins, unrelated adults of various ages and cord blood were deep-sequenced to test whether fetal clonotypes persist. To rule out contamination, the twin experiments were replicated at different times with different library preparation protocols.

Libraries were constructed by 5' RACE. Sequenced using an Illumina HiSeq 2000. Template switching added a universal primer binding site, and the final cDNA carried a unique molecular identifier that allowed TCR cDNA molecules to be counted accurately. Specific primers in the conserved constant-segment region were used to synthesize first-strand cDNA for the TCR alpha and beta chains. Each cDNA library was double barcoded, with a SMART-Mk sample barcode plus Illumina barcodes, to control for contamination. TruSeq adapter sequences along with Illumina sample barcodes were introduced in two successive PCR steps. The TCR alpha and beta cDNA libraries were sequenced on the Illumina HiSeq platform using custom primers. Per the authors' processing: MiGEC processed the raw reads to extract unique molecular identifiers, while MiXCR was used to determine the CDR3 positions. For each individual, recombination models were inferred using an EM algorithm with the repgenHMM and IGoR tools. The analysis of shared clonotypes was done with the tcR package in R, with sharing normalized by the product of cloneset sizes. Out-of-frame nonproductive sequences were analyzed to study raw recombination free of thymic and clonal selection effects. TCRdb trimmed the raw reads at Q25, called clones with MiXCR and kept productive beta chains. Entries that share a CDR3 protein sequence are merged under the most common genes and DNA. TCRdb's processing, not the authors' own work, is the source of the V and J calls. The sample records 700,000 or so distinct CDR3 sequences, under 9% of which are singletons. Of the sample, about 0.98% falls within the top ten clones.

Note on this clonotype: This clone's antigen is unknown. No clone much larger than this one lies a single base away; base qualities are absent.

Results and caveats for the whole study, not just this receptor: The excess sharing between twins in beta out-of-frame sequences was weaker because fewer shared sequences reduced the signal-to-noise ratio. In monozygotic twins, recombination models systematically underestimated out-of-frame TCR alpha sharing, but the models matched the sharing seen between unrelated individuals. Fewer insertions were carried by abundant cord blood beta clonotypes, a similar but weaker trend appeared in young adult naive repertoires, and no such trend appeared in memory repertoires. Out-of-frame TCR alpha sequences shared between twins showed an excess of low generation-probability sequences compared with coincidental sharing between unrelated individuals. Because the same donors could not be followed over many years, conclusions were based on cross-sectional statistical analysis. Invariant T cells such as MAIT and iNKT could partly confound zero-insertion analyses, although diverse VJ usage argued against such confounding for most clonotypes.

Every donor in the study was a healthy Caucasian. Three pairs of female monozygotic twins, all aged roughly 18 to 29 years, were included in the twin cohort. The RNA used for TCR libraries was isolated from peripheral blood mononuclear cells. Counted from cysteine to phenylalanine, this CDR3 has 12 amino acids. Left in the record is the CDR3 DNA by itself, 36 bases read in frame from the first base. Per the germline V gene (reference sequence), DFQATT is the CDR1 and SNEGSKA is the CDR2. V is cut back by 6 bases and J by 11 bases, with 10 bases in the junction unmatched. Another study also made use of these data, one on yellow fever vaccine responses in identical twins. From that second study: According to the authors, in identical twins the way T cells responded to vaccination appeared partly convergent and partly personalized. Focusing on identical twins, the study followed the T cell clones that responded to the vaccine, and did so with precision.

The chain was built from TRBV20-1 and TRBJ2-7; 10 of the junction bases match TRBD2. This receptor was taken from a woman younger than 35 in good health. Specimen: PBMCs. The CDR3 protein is CSASSTGTSEYF. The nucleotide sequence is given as TGCAGTGCCTCTAGTACCGGGACTAGCGAGTACTTC.